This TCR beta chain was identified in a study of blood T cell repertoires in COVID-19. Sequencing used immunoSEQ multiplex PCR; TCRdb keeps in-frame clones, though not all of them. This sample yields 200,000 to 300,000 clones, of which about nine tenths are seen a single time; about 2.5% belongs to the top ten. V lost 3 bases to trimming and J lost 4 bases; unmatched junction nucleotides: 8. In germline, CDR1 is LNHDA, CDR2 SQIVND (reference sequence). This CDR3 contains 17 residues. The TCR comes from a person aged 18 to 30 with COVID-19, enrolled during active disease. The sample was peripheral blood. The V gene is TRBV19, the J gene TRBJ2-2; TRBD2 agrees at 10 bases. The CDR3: CASSISAAGGSTGELFF. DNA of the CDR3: TGTGCCAGTAGTATCTCCGCAGCGGGAGGGAGCACCGGGGAGCTGTTTTTT.